The 2 T cell receptor beta chains reported below all come from one sample, sequenced in a study of blood T cell repertoires in COVID-19. Produced via immunoSEQ multiplex PCR; TCRdb's table is partial and in-frame only. The repertoire holds fewer than 60,000 clones, about four fifths seen once, with roughly 25% in the top ten. The specimen was peripheral blood. The origin of the receptors is a human donor in a cohort sampled during active COVID-19.

This clone occurred once. V gene TRBV6-5 combines with J gene TRBJ2-1, with TRBD1 as a possible D gene (6 bases). V lost 0 bases and J lost 4, with 13 bases in between. The CDR3 contains 16 residues. Germline CDR1 reads MNHEY; CDR2 reads SVGAGI. CDR3 sequence: CASSYSPAGAYNEQFF. CDR3 nucleotide sequence: TGTGCCAGCAGTTACTCCCCGGCAGGGGCGTACAATGAGCAGTTCTTC.

The chain recombines TRBV30 with TRBJ1-3; tentatively, D is TRBD1 (5 bases). The CDR3 loop spans 13 amino acids. V was shortened by 2 bases and J by 2 bases, with 7 bases between the two germline ends. Germline lookup yields CDR1 GTSNPN and CDR2 SVGIG (reference sequence). Here the CDR3 reads CAWSRGAGNTIYF. CDR3 DNA: TGTGCCTGGAGTCGGGGGGCTGGAAACACCATATATTTT.